Listed below are T cell receptor beta chains from one sample, sequenced in a study of beta chain features in type 1 diabetes. The protocol was immunoSEQ multiplex PCR, while the TCRdb copy is restricted to in-frame clones and leaves out a portion. The table records 450,000 or so clones, roughly 10% of them present only once. Sequences were obtained from naive CD4+ T cells from blood. Receptors were obtained from a woman between 18 and 30 years old in good health. The CDR3 runs from the conserved cysteine through the conserved F or W. A D gene is named only where the DNA matches it firmly. The size entry is marked missing in some rows and otherwise reads once, few, many or a size class.

V gene: TRBV6-6
clone size: NA
J gene: TRBJ2-1
D gene: NA
CDR3 protein: CASNGGSYNEQFF
CDR3 DNA: TGTGCCAGCAACGGGGGCTCCTACAATGAGCAGTTCTTC

V gene: TRBV5-8
clone size: NA
J gene: TRBJ2-1
D gene: NA
CDR3 protein: CASSLNKQFF
CDR3 DNA: TGTGCCAGCAGCCTCAATAAGCAGTTCTTC

V gene: TRBV15
clone size: few
J gene: TRBJ2-3
D gene: NA
CDR3 protein: CATSRDQRSTDTQYF
CDR3 DNA: TGTGCCACCAGCAGAGATCAGCGGAGCACAGATACGCAGTATTTT

V gene: TRBV28
clone size: NA
J gene: TRBJ2-1
D gene: TRBD1
CDR3 protein: CASSPGGSYNEQFF
CDR3 DNA: TGTGCCAGCAGCCCAGGGGGCTCCTACAATGAGCAGTTCTTC

V gene: TRBV19
clone size: few
J gene: TRBJ1-1
D gene: NA
CDR3 protein: CASSIRDSAFF
CDR3 DNA: TGTGCCAGTAGTATTAGGGATTCGGCTTTCTTT

V gene: TRBV28
clone size: NA
J gene: TRBJ2-1
D gene: NA
CDR3 protein: CASSLLGDTQYNEQFF
CDR3 DNA: TGTGCCAGCAGTTTATTAGGGGACACACAATACAATGAGCAGTTCTTC

V gene: TRBV29-1
clone size: few
J gene: TRBJ1-1
D gene: NA
CDR3 protein: CSVVRMRNTEAFF
CDR3 DNA: TGCAGCGTTGTAAGAATGAGGAACACTGAAGCTTTCTTT

V gene: TRBV25-1
clone size: few
J gene: TRBJ1-5
D gene: NA
CDR3 protein: CASSGSGAGNQPQHF
CDR3 DNA: TGTGCCAGCAGTGGTTCCGGGGCGGGAAATCAGCCCCAGCATTTT

V gene: TRBV29-1
clone size: NA
J gene: TRBJ1-2
D gene: TRBD1
CDR3 protein: CSVDGTGTYGYTF
CDR3 DNA: TGCAGCGTTGATGGGACAGGGACCTATGGCTACACCTTC

V gene: TRBV9
clone size: few
J gene: TRBJ1-2
D gene: NA
CDR3 protein: CASSPSGGWNYGYTF
CDR3 DNA: TGTGCCAGCAGCCCGTCAGGAGGATGGAACTATGGCTACACCTTC

V gene: TRBV9
clone size: NA
J gene: TRBJ1-4
D gene: NA
CDR3 protein: CASSVDVATNEKLFF
CDR3 DNA: TGTGCCAGCAGCGTAGATGTAGCAACTAATGAAAAACTGTTTTTT

V gene: TRBV9
clone size: few
J gene: TRBJ2-1
D gene: NA
CDR3 protein: CASSVDAGPWNEQFF
CDR3 DNA: TGTGCCAGCAGCGTAGATGCGGGCCCGTGGAATGAGCAGTTCTTC

V gene: TRBV20-1
clone size: NA
J gene: TRBJ2-1
D gene: NA
CDR3 protein: CSTLNYNEQFF
CDR3 DNA: TGCAGTACTTTGAACTACAATGAGCAGTTCTTC

V gene: TRBV7-9
clone size: NA
J gene: TRBJ2-5
D gene: TRBD2
CDR3 protein: CASSLSGTSGQETQYF
CDR3 DNA: TGTGCCAGCAGCCTATCCGGGACTAGCGGACAAGAGACCCAGTACTTC

V gene: TRBV29-1
clone size: NA
J gene: TRBJ2-5
D gene: TRBD1
CDR3 protein: CSAPRQGGETQYF
CDR3 DNA: TGCAGCGCCCCAAGACAGGGGGGGGAGACCCAGTACTTC

V gene: TRBV6-1
clone size: NA
J gene: TRBJ2-7
D gene: NA
CDR3 protein: CASSNWVLGYEQYF
CDR3 DNA: TGTGCCAGCAGTAATTGGGTCCTAGGTTACGAGCAGTACTTC

V gene: TRBV7-9
clone size: NA
J gene: TRBJ1-4
D gene: NA
CDR3 protein: CASSRTANNEKLFF
CDR3 DNA: TGTGCCAGCAGCAGGACTGCTAACAATGAAAAACTGTTTTTT

V gene: TRBV18
clone size: NA
J gene: TRBJ2-1
D gene: NA
CDR3 protein: CASSPEVPGVFEQFF
CDR3 DNA: TGTGCCAGCTCACCAGAGGTGCCAGGGGTGTTTGAGCAGTTCTTC

V gene: TRBV30
clone size: few
J gene: TRBJ1-4
D gene: NA
CDR3 protein: CAWSPIDRDEKLFF
CDR3 DNA: TGTGCCTGGAGTCCAATCGACAGAGATGAAAAACTGTTTTTT

V gene: TRBV29-1
clone size: few
J gene: TRBJ2-7
D gene: NA
CDR3 protein: CSVFQGTGSEQYF
CDR3 DNA: TGCAGCGTTTTTCAGGGGACCGGGAGTGAGCAGTACTTC

V gene: TRBV18
clone size: few
J gene: TRBJ1-6
D gene: NA
CDR3 protein: CASSPTGGADSPLHF
CDR3 DNA: TGTGCCAGCTCACCTACGGGAGGGGCGGATTCACCCCTCCACTTT

V gene: TRBV5-1
clone size: NA
J gene: TRBJ2-5
D gene: TRBD1
CDR3 protein: CASSKQGQETQYF
CDR3 DNA: TGCGCCAGCAGCAAACAGGGGCAAGAGACCCAGTACTTC

V gene: TRBV7-2
clone size: NA
J gene: TRBJ1-4
D gene: NA
CDR3 protein: CASSSAMGEKLFF
CDR3 DNA: TGTGCCAGCAGCTCCGCAATGGGTGAAAAACTGTTTTTT

V gene: TRBV29-1
clone size: few
J gene: TRBJ2-1
D gene: TRBD2
CDR3 protein: CSVGSGLGAPYEQFF
CDR3 DNA: TGCAGCGTTGGGAGCGGACTAGGGGCCCCCTATGAGCAGTTCTTC

V gene: TRBV4-3
clone size: many
J gene: TRBJ2-3
D gene: NA
CDR3 protein: CASSQEVGSVGADTQYF
CDR3 DNA: TGCGCCAGCAGCCAAGAAGTTGGCTCAGTAGGCGCAGATACGCAGTATTTT

V gene: TRBV29-1
clone size: NA
J gene: TRBJ2-7
D gene: TRBD2
CDR3 protein: CSVMLLAGDYEQYF
CDR3 DNA: TGCAGCGTGATGCTTCTGGCGGGAGACTACGAGCAGTACTTC

V gene: TRBV19
clone size: few
J gene: TRBJ1-2
D gene: NA
CDR3 protein: CASSIRGGYTF
CDR3 DNA: TGTGCCAGTAGTATTCGTGGTGGCTACACCTTC

V gene: TRBV5-1
clone size: NA
J gene: TRBJ2-3
D gene: NA
CDR3 protein: CASSFRTDTQYF
CDR3 DNA: TGCGCCAGCAGCTTTAGGACAGATACGCAGTATTTT

V gene: TRBV28
clone size: few
J gene: TRBJ2-1
D gene: NA
CDR3 protein: CASSSPSRAQFF
CDR3 DNA: TGTGCCAGCAGTTCCCCGTCAAGGGCCCAGTTCTTC

V gene: TRBV29-1
clone size: few
J gene: TRBJ1-3
D gene: NA
CDR3 protein: CSVARDDTIYF
CDR3 DNA: TGCAGCGTCGCCCGTGATGACACCATATATTTT

V gene: TRBV7-9
clone size: NA
J gene: TRBJ2-5
D gene: NA
CDR3 protein: CASSLGQVQETQYF
CDR3 DNA: TGTGCCAGCAGCTTGGGGCAGGTACAAGAGACCCAGTACTTC

V gene: TRBV7-9
clone size: few
J gene: TRBJ2-5
D gene: TRBD1
CDR3 protein: CASSRQGQETQYF
CDR3 DNA: TGTGCCAGCTCCCGACAGGGCCAAGAGACCCAGTACTTC

V gene: TRBV21-1
clone size: few
J gene: TRBJ1-5
D gene: NA
CDR3 protein: CASSKLRASAEPQHF
CDR3 DNA: TGTGCCAGCAGCAAATTGCGGGCCAGTGCGGAGCCCCAGCATTTT

V gene: TRBV4-2
clone size: NA
J gene: TRBJ2-1
D gene: NA
CDR3 protein: CASSQFGRNEQFF
CDR3 DNA: TGTGCCAGCAGCCAATTCGGGCGGAATGAGCAGTTCTTC

V gene: TRBV5-1
clone size: NA
J gene: TRBJ1-1
D gene: NA
CDR3 protein: CASSLITGTQATEAFF
CDR3 DNA: TGCGCCAGCAGCTTGATAACAGGAACCCAGGCCACTGAAGCTTTCTTT

V gene: TRBV29-1
clone size: NA
J gene: TRBJ1-1
D gene: TRBD1
CDR3 protein: CSVRTGGTEAFF
CDR3 DNA: TGCAGCGTCAGGACAGGGGGAACTGAAGCTTTCTTT